What follows describes a single TCR beta chain. This sample is drawn from a study of CD8 T cells in Susac syndrome. Germline V gene sequence: CDR1 MNHEY, CDR2 SMNVEV (reference sequence). V was cut by 8 bases and J by 5 bases, with 16 bases left in between. The CDR3 extends over 14 amino acids. Negative isolation was used for CD8+ and CD4+ T cells and FACS enrichment for TEMRA cells. RNA totalling roughly 0.45 to 1 ug underwent reverse transcription with random hexamers. One entry per CDR3 protein, called by TCRdb with MiXCR from the immunoSEQ multiplex PCR reads. The table includes 150,000 or so distinct CDR3 sequences, around 96% detected once.

The chain couples TRBV27 to TRBJ1-5; D not resolved. Sequencing was done on a sample of CD8+ T cells from PBMCs. This TCR derives from a human donor with multiple sclerosis. CDR3 loop: CASASWAAHQPQHF. CDR3 bases: TGTGCCAGCGCTTCTTGGGCAGCTCATCAGCCCCAGCATTTT.